The T cell receptor beta chain described here comes from a study of blood T cell repertoires in COVID-19. Study overall: The United States, Italy and Spain provided the acute and convalescent COVID-19 samples.

Original methodology: Amplification of reference gene primers provided the estimated nucleated cell counts. Profiled with immunoSEQ multiplex PCR; TCRdb holds only in-frame clones, not every one. V, J and clone size are those of that table, while D and trimming were read from the DNA. The sample includes about 64,000 clones, approximately 78% seen only once; the top ten take around 12%. V lost 3 bases, J lost 0 bases, and 9 bases lay in between. Germline CDR1 KGHSH, CDR2 LQKENI. This CDR3 has 14 residues. This chain uses TRBV18 with TRBJ2-7; perhaps TRBD2 as D (5 bases). What was sequenced was peripheral blood. This TCR was sampled from a human donor in a cohort sampled during active COVID-19. CDR3 in amino acids: CASSPFRDSYEQYF. The CDR3 nucleotides are TGTGCCAGCTCACCCTTCCGGGACTCCTACGAGCAGTACTTC.